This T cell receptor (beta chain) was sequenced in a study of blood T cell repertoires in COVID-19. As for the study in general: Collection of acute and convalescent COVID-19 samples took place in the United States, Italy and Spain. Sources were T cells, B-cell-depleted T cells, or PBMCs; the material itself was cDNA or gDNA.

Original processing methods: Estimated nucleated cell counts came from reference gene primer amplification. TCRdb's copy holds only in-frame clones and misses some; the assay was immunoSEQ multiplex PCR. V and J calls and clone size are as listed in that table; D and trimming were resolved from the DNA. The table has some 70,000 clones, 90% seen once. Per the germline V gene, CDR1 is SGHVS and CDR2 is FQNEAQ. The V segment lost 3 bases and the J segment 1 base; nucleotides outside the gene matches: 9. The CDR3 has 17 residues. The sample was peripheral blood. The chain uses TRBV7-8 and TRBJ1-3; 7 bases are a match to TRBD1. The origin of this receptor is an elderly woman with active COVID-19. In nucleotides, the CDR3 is TGTGCCAGCAGCTTTCTACCTACAGGGGTGTCTGGAAACACCATATATTTT. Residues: CASSFLPTGVSGNTIYF.